The next 31 T cell receptor beta chains were all read from a single sample in a study of T cell responses to AZD1222 COVID-19 vaccine. TCRdb's copy holds only in-frame clones and misses some; the assay was immunoSEQ multiplex PCR. The sample holds some 96,000 clones, 70% to 90% seen once. The sequencing used peripheral blood, collected on day 0 of MenACWY control vaccination. These receptors were obtained from an adult in good health.

This chain joins TRBV7-6 and TRBJ1-2; 8 bases are shared with TRBD1. CDR3 length: 15 residues. The germline gives CDR1 SGHVS, CDR2 FNYEAQ. J was trimmed by 8 bases and V by 1 base; bases with no gene match: 9. The CDR3 DNA reads TGTGCCAGCAGCTTAGACCTCACAGGGGGAGGCGGCTACACCTTC. Translation gives CASSLDLTGGGGYTF.

V gene TRBV28 combines with J gene TRBJ1-1; D unclear. Germline CDR1 is MDHEN and CDR2 is SYDVKM. This CDR3 spans 15 amino acids. Trimming removed 5 bases from V and 3 bases from J, with 16 bases in between. DNA of the CDR3: TGTGCCAGCAGTCCCGGTTCCTCGAGGGACACTGAAGCTTTCTTT. It translates to CASSPGSSRDTEAFF.

J is TRBJ2-2 and V is TRBV19; no clear D gene. CDR1 is LNHDA and CDR2 is SQIVND in the germline V gene (reference sequence). CDR3 length: 14 amino acids. With 3 bases removed from V and 3 bases from J, the gap between germline ends came to 8 bases. CDR3 DNA sequence: TGTGCCAGTAGTATGGTGGTATACACCGGGGAGCTGTTTTTT. Translation gives CASSMVVYTGELFF.

The CDR3 spells CASSPPGGQGTQYF. For the CDR3, the DNA is TGTGCCAGCAGCCCCCCCGGAGGACAGGGGACCCAGTACTTC. V gene TRBV7-2 combines with J gene TRBJ2-5; 8 bases agree with TRBD1. J lost 7 bases, V lost 5 bases, and 9 bases had no gene match. This CDR3 contains 14 residues. The germline V gene has CDR1 SGHTA and CDR2 FQGNSA.

The rearrangement links TRBV19 to TRBJ1-3; 7 nucleotides agree with TRBD1. Trimming removed 10 bases from V and 0 bases from J; junction bases left unmatched: 9. The CDR3 has 15 residues. The germline V gene encodes CDR1 LNHDA and CDR2 SQIVND (reference sequence). CDR3 nucleotides: TGTGCCACCAGGGACAGCCGCCTCTCTGGAAACACCATATATTTT. The encoded protein is CATRDSRLSGNTIYF. The full variable domain, its missing parts supplied by reference TRBV19 and TRBJ1-3, is DGGITQSPKYLFRKEGQNVTLSCEQNLNHDAMYWYRQDPGQGLRLIYYSQIVNDFQKGDIAEGYSVSREKKESFPLTVTSAQKNPTAFYLCATRDSRLSGNTIYFGEGSWLTVV.

The chain recombines TRBV9 with TRBJ2-3; no reliable D call. Between the trimmed V and J ends, which lost 3 bases and 0 bases, there was a span of 8 bases. The CDR3 is 14 amino acids. The germline V gene encodes CDR1 SGDLS and CDR2 YYNGEE. This chain's CDR3 is CASSGLISTDTQYF. CDR3 nucleotides: TGTGCCAGCAGCGGTCTCATTAGCACAGATACGCAGTATTTT.

The gene calls are TRBV29-1 and TRBJ2-7; D tentatively fits TRBD1 or TRBD2 (5 bases each). Deletions cut 4 bases from V and 0 bases from J, with 16 bases between. The CDR3 runs 15 residues. Germline loops: CDR1 SQVTM, CDR2 ANQGSEA. The CDR3 bases are TGCAGCGTTGGGAGAGGGGCTTCAGACTCCTACGAGCAGTACTTC. Protein: CSVGRGASDSYEQYF.

The chain recombines TRBV5-4 with TRBJ1-5; D is perhaps TRBD1 (5 bases). Germline V CDR1 and CDR2: SGHNT, YYREEE (reference sequence). The V gene lost 0 bases and the J gene lost 3 bases, with 10 bases spanning the gap. The CDR3 spans 15 residues. The CDR3 reads CASSLDPGSNQPQHF. CDR3 nucleotide sequence: TGTGCCAGCAGCTTGGATCCAGGGTCCAATCAGCCCCAGCATTTT.

This chain joins TRBV28 and TRBJ1-3; a weak D match, TRBD1 (5 bases). This CDR3 has 21 residues. Trimming took off 5 bases at V and 0 bases at J, with 29 bases between the two ends. The germline CDR1 and CDR2 sequences are MDHEN and SYDVKM. This CDR3 is CASSHGTLPLLSPSSGNTIYF. The CDR3 nucleotides read TGTGCCAGCAGTCACGGGACCCTTCCGCTCCTTTCTCCGAGCTCTGGAAACACCATATATTTT. Supplemented by reference TRBV28 and TRBJ1-3, the full variable domain reads DVKVTQSSRYLVKRTGEKVFLECVQDMDHENMFWYRQDPGLGLRLIYFSYDVKMKEKGDIPEGYSVSREKKERFSLILESASTNQTSMYLCASSHGTLPLLSPSSGNTIYFGEGSWLTVV.

The rearrangement uses TRBV18 and TRBJ2-3; unclear D gene. Germline-derived CDR1 and CDR2 are KGHSH and LQKENI. V dropped 0 bases and J dropped 2 bases, with 3 bases sitting between them. The CDR3 is made up of 13 amino acids. In nucleotides, the CDR3 is TGTGCCAGCTCACCACCCGTCACAGATACGCAGTATTTT. Residues: CASSPPVTDTQYF.

With respect to this clone: This CDR3 is also generated by other DNA sequences in the sample. The gene calls are TRBV5-1 and TRBJ2-1; 8 bases agree with TRBD1. This CDR3 comprises 13 residues. V was clipped by 0 bases and J by 7 bases; unmatched bases: 0. CDR1 and CDR2 (germline): SGHRS, YFSETQ. The CDR3 reads CASSLGQGNEQFF. The CDR3 DNA is TGCGCCAGCAGCTTGGGACAGGGGAATGAGCAGTTCTTC.

This chain uses TRBV21-1 with TRBJ1-1; whether TRBD1, the table's D call, matches the DNA was not checked. TRBV21-1 is designated a pseudogene. The CDR3 is 16 amino acids. The CDR3 spells CASSKTGRSTNTEAFF. CDR3 coding DNA: TGTGCCAGCAGCAAGACAGGGAGGTCCACGAACACTGAAGCTTTCTTT.

The chain recombines TRBV10-3 with TRBJ1-2, with D perhaps TRBD1 (5 bases). The length of the CDR3 is 14 residues. V was shortened by 6 bases and J by 5 bases, with 16 bases between the two germline ends. CDR1 and CDR2 (germline): ENHRY, SYGVKD. CDR3 region: CAIRRDGEFYGYTF. CDR3 sequence (DNA): TGTGCCATCAGGCGGGACGGCGAATTTTATGGCTACACCTTC.

This chain joins TRBV3-1 (or the pseudogene TRBV3-2) and TRBJ1-5; D possibly corresponds to TRBD1 (5 bases). Germline loops: CDR1 LGHDT, CDR2 YNNKEL (reference sequence). Trimming removed 6 bases at V and 3 bases at J, with 12 bases between. CDR3 length: 14 residues. Written as DNA, the CDR3 is TGTGCCAGCAGTGCACAGGAATCCAATCAGCCCCAGCATTTT. Encoded protein: CASSAQESNQPQHF.

The CDR3 DNA reads TGTGCCAGCAGGGTGGGTTGGGAGGACACTGAAGCTTTCTTT. Protein sequence: CASRVGWEDTEAFF. The J gene is TRBJ1-1, the V gene TRBV5-5; D unresolved. CDR3 length: 14 residues. V was cut by 5 bases and J by 3 bases, with 14 bases left in between. The germline CDR1 and CDR2 sequences are SGHKS and YYEKEE (reference sequence).

V usage is TRBV10-3 and J usage is TRBJ2-7; possible D gene TRBD1, 6 bases. CDR3 length: 11 amino acids. V was clipped by 4 bases and J by 7 bases, with 8 bases between them. The V gene's germline CDR1 is ENHRY and CDR2 SYGVKD. The CDR3 loop is CAISGDTEQYF. The CDR3 DNA follows: TGTGCCATCAGTGGGGACACGGAGCAGTACTTC.

CDR3 loop: CASSPLGGVGRGTGELFF. The CDR3 DNA sequence: TGTGCCAGCAGTCCTCTCGGGGGTGTAGGACGTGGCACCGGGGAGCTGTTTTTT. This chain connects TRBV28 to TRBJ2-2, with D maybe TRBD2 (6 bases). This CDR3 is 18 amino acids long. CDR1 is MDHEN and CDR2 is SYDVKM in the germline V gene. The ends were cut back, 5 bases at V and 4 bases at J, with 23 bases in the middle.

This CDR3 is CASSPTGQGEYTGELFF. The CDR3 DNA sequence: TGTGCCAGCAGCCCCACAGGACAGGGGGAGTACACCGGGGAGCTGTTTTTT. This chain joins TRBV11-3 and TRBJ2-2; 10 bases are a match to TRBD1. The CDR3 has 17 residues. J was trimmed by 3 bases and V by 5 bases; bases with no gene match: 9. CDR1 is SGHNT and CDR2 is YENEEA in the germline V gene.

The J gene is TRBJ2-7, the V gene TRBV7-2; D remains unclear. Trimming removed 5 bases from V and 3 bases from J, with 17 bases in between. In germline, CDR1 is SGHTA, CDR2 FQGNSA. The CDR3 length is 15 residues. The CDR3 here is CASSPGGGNLYEQYF. As DNA, the CDR3 is TGTGCCAGCAGCCCAGGCGGTGGTAATCTCTACGAGCAGTACTTC. The variable domain in full, completed from reference TRBV7-2 and TRBJ2-7, reads GAGVSQSPSNKVTEKGKDVELRCDPISGHTALYWYRQSLGQGLEFLIYFQGNSAPDKSGLPSDRFSAERTGGSVSTLTIQRTQQEDSAVYLCASSPGGGNLYEQYFGPGTRLTVT.

The V and J genes are TRBV19 and TRBJ1-1; TRBD1 matches 7 bases. Germline V lookup: CDR1 LNHDA, CDR2 SQIVND (reference sequence). This CDR3 has 15 residues. V gave up 5 bases and J gave up 3 bases; unmatched junction bases: 9. The CDR3 reads CASSPRGTADTEAFF. The CDR3 DNA reads as TGTGCCAGTAGTCCAAGGGGGACAGCCGACACTGAAGCTTTCTTT.

The rearrangement links TRBV4-2 to TRBJ1-4; D gene unclear. Trimming left V 4 bases short and J 8 bases short, with 14 bases between. Looked up from germline, CDR1 is LGHNA and CDR2 is YNFKEQ. CDR3 length equals 14 residues. The CDR3 here is CASSPLYGNEKLFF. CDR3 DNA sequence: TGTGCCAGCAGCCCCCTTTATGGTAACGAAAAACTGTTTTTT.

Comment on this clone: Sequence at one end of the junction differs from germline and may be a read error. The chain uses TRBV20-1 and TRBJ2-5; either TRBD1 or TRBD2 may fit D (5 bases each). The germline V gene has CDR1 DFQATT and CDR2 SNEGSKA (reference sequence). The CDR3 spans 11 residues. The CDR3 spells CSARETGDLNF. The CDR3 region has the DNA TGCAGTGCTAGAGAAACTGGGGACCTTAACTTC.

This chain joins TRBV7-2 and TRBJ1-1; the D is unclear. Looked up from germline, CDR1 is SGHTA and CDR2 is FQGNSA. This CDR3 region has 14 residues. V was clipped by 2 bases and J by 1 base, with 8 bases between them. The CDR3 loop is CASSLSLANTEAFF. The CDR3 DNA reads as TGTGCCAGCAGCTTAAGCTTAGCGAACACTGAAGCTTTCTTT.

This chain uses TRBV28 with TRBJ1-3; a weak D match, TRBD1 (5 bases). Trimming removed 3 bases from V and 3 bases from J, with 15 bases in between. Germline V CDR1 and CDR2: MDHEN, SYDVKM. The CDR3 runs to 16 residues. This CDR3 reads CASSFLVRGGGNTIYF. CDR3 nucleotides: TGTGCCAGCAGTTTCTTAGTTAGGGGCGGTGGAAACACCATATATTTT.

This chain links TRBV6-6 with TRBJ1-5, with D perhaps TRBD1 (6 bases). The germline V gene has CDR1 MNHNY and CDR2 SVGAGI (reference sequence). CDR3 size: 15 residues. Trimming took off 4 bases at V and 0 bases at J, with 10 bases between the two ends. The CDR3 protein is CASSLQGHSNQPQHF. The CDR3 nucleotides are TGTGCCAGCAGTTTACAGGGCCATAGCAATCAGCCCCAGCATTTT.

CDR3 DNA sequence: TGTGCCAGCAGTTACTCTCCCCATAATTCACCCCTCCACTTT. It specifies CASSYSPHNSPLHF. The chain recombines TRBV6-5 with TRBJ1-6; D is ambiguous. The CDR3 is made up of 14 amino acids. V dropped 0 bases and J dropped 5 bases, with 5 bases sitting between them. Germline V gene sequence: CDR1 MNHEY, CDR2 SVGAGI.

The chain links TRBV10-3 to TRBJ2-7, with TRBD1 matching over 9 bases. From germline, CDR1 is ENHRY and CDR2 SYGVKD. This CDR3 has 14 amino acids. V was clipped by 5 bases and J by 3 bases; unmatched bases: 5. Here the CDR3 DNA reads TGTGCCATCAGTACCGCGACAGGGGGCTACGAGCAGTACTTC. Its protein is CAISTATGGYEQYF.

The chain uses TRBV27 and TRBJ2-7; 8 bases align to TRBD2. This CDR3 has 15 residues. With V trimmed by 5 bases and J by 2 bases, 8 bases remained unmatched. Germline V lookup: CDR1 MNHEY, CDR2 SMNVEV (reference sequence). The CDR3 sequence is CASSSKRGPTYEQYF. The DNA for the CDR3 is TGTGCCAGCAGTAGCAAGCGGGGGCCCACCTACGAGCAGTACTTC.

The rearrangement links TRBV12-3 or TRBV12-4 to TRBJ1-2; possible D gene TRBD1, 6 bases. V lost 7 bases to trimming and J lost 8 bases, with 14 bases between them. The CDR3 spans 12 residues. CDR3 sequence reads: CASINRGWGYTF. The CDR3 DNA is TGTGCCAGCATTAATAGGGGGTGGGGCTACACCTTC.

The V gene is TRBV2, the J gene TRBJ2-3, with TRBD1 matching 8 bases. Trimming removed 10 bases from V and 3 bases from J; junction bases left unmatched: 9. Looked up from germline, CDR1 is SNHLY and CDR2 is FYNNEI. The CDR3 runs 14 residues. CDR3 DNA sequence: TGTGCCAACACGGACAGGGCTTTGACAGATACGCAGTATTTT. This encodes CANTDRALTDTQYF.

This chain joins TRBV5-1 and TRBJ1-1; D is perhaps TRBD1 (5 bases). The CDR3 has 14 residues. The V gene lost 1 base and the J gene lost 0 bases, with 7 bases spanning the gap. Germline V gives CDR1 SGHRS, CDR2 YFSETQ. CDR3 in amino acids: CASSLWGMNTEAFF. CDR3 nucleotide sequence: TGCGCCAGCAGCTTGTGGGGGATGAACACTGAAGCTTTCTTT.